In this sample, the clone carrying this T cell receptor beta chain turned up many times. The antigen is undetermined. This sample was taken from a study of T cells after yellow fever vaccination. TCRdb reprocessed the 5' RACE reads with MiXCR, giving one entry per CDR3 protein. The table has hundreds of thousands of distinct CDR3 sequences, approximately 13% seen once. From germline, CDR1 is SGHDN and CDR2 FVKESK. Trimming at V came to 0 bases and at J to 9 bases, leaving 3 bases not matched to a gene. This CDR3 contains 13 residues. Findings and limits, study-wide: Some clonotypes, a small share, were shared between CD4 and CD8 compartments. By day 5 rather than day 15, the secondary response had peaked, though it was weaker. Re-detected after boosting: most primary clones, 96% of CD4 and around 86% of CD8.

The chain carries TRBV14 and TRBJ2-3, with TRBD2 matching over 7 bases. This TCR was recovered from a man aged 25-45 years who received the YFV17D yellow fever vaccine. The source material was PBMCs, sampled on the day of the yellow fever booster vaccination. For the CDR3, the DNA is TGTGCCAGCAGCCAAGATCGAGCGGGGACGCAGTATTTT. Translating it yields CASSQDRAGTQYF.